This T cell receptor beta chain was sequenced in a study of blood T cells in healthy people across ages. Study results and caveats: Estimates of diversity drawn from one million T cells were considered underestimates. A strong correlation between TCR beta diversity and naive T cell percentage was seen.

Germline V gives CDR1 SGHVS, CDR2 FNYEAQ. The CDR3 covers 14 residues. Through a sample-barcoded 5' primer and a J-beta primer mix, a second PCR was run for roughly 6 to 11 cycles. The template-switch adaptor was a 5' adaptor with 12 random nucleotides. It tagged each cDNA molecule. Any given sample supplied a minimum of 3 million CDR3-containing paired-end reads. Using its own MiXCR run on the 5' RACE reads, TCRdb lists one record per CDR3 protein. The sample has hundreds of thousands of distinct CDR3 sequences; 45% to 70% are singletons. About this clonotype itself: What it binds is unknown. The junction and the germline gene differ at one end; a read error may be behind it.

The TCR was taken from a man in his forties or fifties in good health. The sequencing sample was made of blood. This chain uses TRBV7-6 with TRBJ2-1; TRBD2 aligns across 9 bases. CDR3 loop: CASSLAGILNEQFF. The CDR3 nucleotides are TGTGCCAGCAGCCTAGCGGGAATTCTAAATGAGCAGTTCTTC.